What follows is one TCR beta chain and its context. Its antigen is undetermined. The record originates from a study of OX40 agonist ivuxolimab in advanced cancers. Study at large: Past anti-PD-1, anti-PD-L1 or anti-CTLA-4 therapy was accepted, and 30% to 50% had received some.

Only in-frame clones appear in the TCRdb table, and some are missing; sequencing was by immunoSEQ multiplex PCR. The data contain about 72,000 clones, approximately 89% of them singletons. The study sampled blood at baseline, cycle 4 day 1, and cycle 7 day 1. This CDR3 comprises 14 residues. V lost 5 bases, J lost 9 bases, and 11 bases stayed unmatched. The V gene's germline CDR1 is LNHDA and CDR2 SQIVND (reference sequence). Study findings and constraints: In the 0.1 to 3.0 mg/kg range, CD4+ and CD8+ blood T cells had expanded clonally by week 6. Nonresponders included some who also had low normalized T-cell clonal expansion.

This chain joins TRBV19 and TRBJ1-1, with 8 bases identical to TRBD1. This receptor was obtained from an adult with an advanced solid tumor such as melanoma, head and neck, liver or kidney cancer. Here the sequenced sample was CD4+ or CD8+ T cells sorted from blood, taken in a trial of the OX40 agonist ivuxolimab. CDR3 region: CASSSVGTGRQAFF. The CDR3 coding sequence is TGTGCCAGTAGTTCTGTCGGGACAGGTAGACAAGCTTTCTTT.